This TCR beta chain was sequenced in a study of T cells after yellow fever vaccination. From the 5' RACE reads, TCRdb called clonotypes with MiXCR, one entry per CDR3 protein. This table has roughly 190,000 distinct CDR3 sequences, approximately 9.9% appearing once. This CDR3 has 14 amino acids. Germline values: CDR1 ENHRY, CDR2 SYGVKD. Trimming cost V 6 bases and J 8 bases; bases outside gene matches: 3. The rearrangement links TRBV10-3 to TRBJ2-1; the match to TRBD2 covers 14 bases. This TCR derives from a man in his late teens or twenties who received the YFV17D yellow fever vaccine. This specimen was CD8+ T cells sorted from PBMCs, taken 15 days after the yellow fever booster vaccination. The CDR3, as DNA: TGTGCCATCAGGACTAGCGGGGGGGAGTATGAGCAGTTCTTC. It encodes CAIRTSGGEYEQFF.